This T cell receptor beta chain was obtained from a study of T cells in Graves' hyperthyroidism and ophthalmopathy. General study findings and limits: Expanded thyroid clonotypes (above 0.001) were mostly also found in blood.

It was uncontrolled infection, other autoimmune disease, pregnancy or lactation that excluded patients. Diagnoses were established using clinical symptoms, serum thyroxine and TRAb, thyroid ultrasound and orbital computed tomography. PBMCs were collected from an approximately 9.5 ml volume of fresh peripheral blood. The CDR3 loop spans 15 amino acids. V lost 0 bases, J lost 2 bases, and 11 bases lay in between. Germline lookup yields CDR1 MGHRA and CDR2 YSYEKL. This clonotype was seen more than once but under ten times. Its antigen is unknown. What was amplified from RNA transcripts were TCR beta CDR3 regions. The HTBI primer set was used in a first-round RT-PCR of the TCR CDR3. TCRdb redid the calling of the multiplex PCR reads with MiXCR, one entry per CDR3 protein. The sample yields roughly 420,000 distinct CDR3 sequences, 15% to 19% seen once.

The chain combines TRBV4-1 with TRBJ2-7, with a weak D call TRBD2 (5 bases). This TCR was sampled from a woman between 18 and 29 years old with Graves' hyperthyroidism. Sequenced input: blood. CDR3 protein: CASSQEQDWPYEQYF. The CDR3 nucleotides are TGCGCCAGCAGCCAAGAGCAGGACTGGCCCTACGAGCAGTACTTC.